In its sample, the clone carrying this T cell receptor beta chain was seen once. As for treatment: randomized to nivolumab then ipilimumab (arm A) or the reverse (arm B). From thawed PBMCs, live CD3+CD8+ cells negative for CD19 and CD56 were sorted. Germline lookup yields CDR1 SGHAT and CDR2 FQNNGV. The V end was cut by 6 bases, the J end by 6 bases, with 26 bases between. The CDR3 extends over 18 amino acids. Method: immunoSEQ multiplex PCR; TCRdb's copy keeps in-frame clones and lacks some. In the table there are about 12,000 clones, roughly four fifths of which are singletons. The entry originates in a study of sequential checkpoint blockade in melanoma.

This sequence was found in a human donor with melanoma. The sample in question was CD8+ T cells sorted from blood (inferred from file names), obtained from a patient given nivolumab and ipilimumab in sequence. The V and J genes are TRBV11-2 and TRBJ1-4; D is unclear. The DNA of the CDR3 is TGTGCCAGCAGGTCTTTTGGACGGGAGGCGGAGAGTCATGAAAAACTGTTTTTT. Its protein is CASRSFGREAESHEKLFF.